Ten or more counts support the clone carrying this T cell receptor (beta chain). The TCRbeta library incorporated unique molecular identifiers. One entry per CDR3 protein results from TCRdb running MiXCR on the PCR reads. The profile covers hundreds of thousands of distinct CDR3 sequences, with 8% to 9.5% appearing a single time and over 5.5% taken by the ten largest. These data come from a study of T-cell reconstitution after alpha-beta-depleted transplantation in children. Trimming took 8 bases from V and 4 from J, leaving 14 bases between them. The germline CDR1 and CDR2 sequences are ENHRY and SYGVKD. This CDR3 region has 14 residues.

Material: PBMCs from the stem cell graft donor, obtained from the stem cell graft. This clonotype originated in a human donor who donated a stem cell graft to a child with acute lymphoblastic leukemia. The rearrangement links TRBV10-3 to TRBJ1-4; no clear D gene. The CDR3 nucleotides are TGTGCCATCTCGGCGGGCGCGAGTAATGAAAAACTGTTTTTT. Translation: CAISAGASNEKLFF.